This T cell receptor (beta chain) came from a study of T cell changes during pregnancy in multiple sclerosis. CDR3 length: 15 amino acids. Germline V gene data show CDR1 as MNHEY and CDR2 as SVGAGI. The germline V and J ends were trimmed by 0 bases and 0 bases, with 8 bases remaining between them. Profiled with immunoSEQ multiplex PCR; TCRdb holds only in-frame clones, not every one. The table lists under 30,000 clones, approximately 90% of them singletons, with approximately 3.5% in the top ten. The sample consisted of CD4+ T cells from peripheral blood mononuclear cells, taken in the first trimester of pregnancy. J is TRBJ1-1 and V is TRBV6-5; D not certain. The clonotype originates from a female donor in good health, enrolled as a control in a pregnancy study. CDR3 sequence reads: CASSYSYGMNTEAFF. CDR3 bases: TGTGCCAGCAGTTACTCGTACGGGATGAACACTGAAGCTTTCTTT.